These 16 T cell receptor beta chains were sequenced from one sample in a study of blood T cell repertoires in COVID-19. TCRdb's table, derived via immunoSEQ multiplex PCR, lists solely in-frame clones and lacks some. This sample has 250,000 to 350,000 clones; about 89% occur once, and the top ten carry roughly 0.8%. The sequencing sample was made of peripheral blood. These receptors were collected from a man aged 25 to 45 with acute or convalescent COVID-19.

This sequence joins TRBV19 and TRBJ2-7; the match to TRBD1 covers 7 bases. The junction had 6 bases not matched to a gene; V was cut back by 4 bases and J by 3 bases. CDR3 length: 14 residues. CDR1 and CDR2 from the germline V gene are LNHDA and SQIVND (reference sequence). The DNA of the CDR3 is TGTGCCAGTAGTAACAGGGGCAATGGCTACGAGCAGTACTTC. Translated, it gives CASSNRGNGYEQYF.

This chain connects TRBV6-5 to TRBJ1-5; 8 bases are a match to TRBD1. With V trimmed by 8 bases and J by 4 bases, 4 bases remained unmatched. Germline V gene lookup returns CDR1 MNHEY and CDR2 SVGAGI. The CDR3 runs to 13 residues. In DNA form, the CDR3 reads TGTGCCAGCTTCGACAGGGGAAATCAGCCCCAGCATTTT. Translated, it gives CASFDRGNQPQHF.

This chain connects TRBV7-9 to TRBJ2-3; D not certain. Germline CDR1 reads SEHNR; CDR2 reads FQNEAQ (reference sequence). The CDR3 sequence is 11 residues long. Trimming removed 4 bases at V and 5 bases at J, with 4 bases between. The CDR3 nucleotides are TGTGCCAGCAGCTGGAGAGATACGCAGTATTTT. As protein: CASSWRDTQYF.

The CDR3 coding sequence is TGTGCCAGCACCAATCAAGCGGGGGGCACTTACAATGAGCAGTTCTTC. This encodes CASTNQAGGTYNEQFF. This chain links TRBV4-2 with TRBJ2-1, with 9 bases aligning to TRBD2. V shed 7 bases, J shed 4 bases, and the junction held 11 bases outside the gene matches. This CDR3 is built from 16 residues. In germline, CDR1 is LGHNA, CDR2 YNFKEQ.

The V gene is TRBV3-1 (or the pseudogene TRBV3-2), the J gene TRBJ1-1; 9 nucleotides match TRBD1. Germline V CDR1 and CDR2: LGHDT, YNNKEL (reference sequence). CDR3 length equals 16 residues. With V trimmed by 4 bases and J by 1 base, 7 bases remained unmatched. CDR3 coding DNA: TGTGCCAGCAGCCCTCAAGGGACAGGGAAGAACACTGAAGCTTTCTTT. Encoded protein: CASSPQGTGKNTEAFF.

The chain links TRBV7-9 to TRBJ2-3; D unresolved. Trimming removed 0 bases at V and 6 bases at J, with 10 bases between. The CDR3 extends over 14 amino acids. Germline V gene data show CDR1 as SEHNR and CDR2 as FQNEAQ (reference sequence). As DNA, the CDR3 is TGTGCCAGCAGCTTAGCTAGCACACGGGATACGCAGTATTTT. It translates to CASSLASTRDTQYF.

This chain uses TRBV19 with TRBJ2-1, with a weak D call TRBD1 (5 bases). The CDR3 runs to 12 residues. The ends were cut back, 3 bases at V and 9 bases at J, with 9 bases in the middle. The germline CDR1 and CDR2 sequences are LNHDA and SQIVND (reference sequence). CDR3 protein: CASSMGTGEQFF. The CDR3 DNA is TGTGCCAGTAGTATGGGAACAGGTGAGCAGTTCTTC.

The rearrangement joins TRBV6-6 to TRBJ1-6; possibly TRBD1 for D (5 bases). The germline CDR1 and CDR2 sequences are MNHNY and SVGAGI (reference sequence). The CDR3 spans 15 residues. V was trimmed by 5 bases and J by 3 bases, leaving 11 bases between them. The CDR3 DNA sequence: TGTGCCAGCAGTGGACACAGTGGCTATAATTCACCCCTCCACTTT. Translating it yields CASSGHSGYNSPLHF.

The CDR3 loop reads CAGRTELGNTEAFF. The CDR3 DNA reads TGTGCCGGCCGGACAGAATTGGGAAACACTGAAGCTTTCTTT. The V gene is TRBV2, the J gene TRBJ1-1, with D possibly matching TRBD1 (6 bases). With 11 bases removed from V and 2 bases from J, the gap between germline ends came to 18 bases. The CDR3 length is 14 residues. Germline V CDR1 and CDR2: SNHLY, FYNNEI.

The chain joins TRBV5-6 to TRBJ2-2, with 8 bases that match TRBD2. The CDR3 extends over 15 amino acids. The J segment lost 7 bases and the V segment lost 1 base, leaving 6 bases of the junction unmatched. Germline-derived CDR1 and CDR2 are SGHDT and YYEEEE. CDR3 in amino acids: CASSLPGGLFGELFF. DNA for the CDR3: TGTGCCAGCAGCTTGCCGGGGGGGCTCTTCGGGGAGCTGTTTTTT.

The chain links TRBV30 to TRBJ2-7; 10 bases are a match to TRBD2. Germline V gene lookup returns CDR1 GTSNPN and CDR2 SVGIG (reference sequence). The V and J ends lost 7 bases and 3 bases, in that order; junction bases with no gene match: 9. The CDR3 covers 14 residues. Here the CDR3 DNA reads TGTGCCTCAATAGCGGGGGGTCCGGTCTACGAGCAGTACTTC. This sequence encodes CASIAGGPVYEQYF. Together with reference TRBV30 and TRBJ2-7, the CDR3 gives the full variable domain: SQTIHQWPATLVQPVGSPLSLECTVEGTSNPNLYWYRQAAGRGLQLLFYSVGIGQISSEVPQNLSASRPQDRQFILSSKKLLLSDSGFYLCASIAGGPVYEQYFGPGTRLTVT.

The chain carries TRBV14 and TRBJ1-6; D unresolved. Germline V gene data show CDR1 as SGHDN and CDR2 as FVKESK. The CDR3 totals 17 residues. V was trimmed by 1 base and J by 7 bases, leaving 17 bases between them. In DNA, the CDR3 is TGTGCCAGCAGCCAAGTTAGAGGTGGGAGTAGAAATTCACCCCTCCACTTT. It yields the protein CASSQVRGGSRNSPLHF.

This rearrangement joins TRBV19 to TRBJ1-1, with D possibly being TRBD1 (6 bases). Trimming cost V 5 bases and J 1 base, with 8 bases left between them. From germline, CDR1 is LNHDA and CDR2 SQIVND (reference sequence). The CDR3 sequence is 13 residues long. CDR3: CASSSDRNTEAFF. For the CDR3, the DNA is TGTGCCAGTAGTTCGGACAGGAACACTGAAGCTTTCTTT.

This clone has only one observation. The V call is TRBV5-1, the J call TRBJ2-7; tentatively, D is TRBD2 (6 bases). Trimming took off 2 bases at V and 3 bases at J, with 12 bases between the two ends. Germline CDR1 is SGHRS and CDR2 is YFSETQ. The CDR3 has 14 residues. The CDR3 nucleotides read TGCGCCAGCAGCTTATGGCAGGGAGGCTACGAGCAGTACTTC. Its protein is CASSLWQGGYEQYF.

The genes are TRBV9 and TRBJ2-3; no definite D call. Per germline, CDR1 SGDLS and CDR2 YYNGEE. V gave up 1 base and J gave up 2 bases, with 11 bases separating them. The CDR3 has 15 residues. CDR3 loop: CASSVSLAATDTQYF. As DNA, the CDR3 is TGTGCCAGCAGCGTAAGTCTGGCGGCCACAGATACGCAGTATTTT.

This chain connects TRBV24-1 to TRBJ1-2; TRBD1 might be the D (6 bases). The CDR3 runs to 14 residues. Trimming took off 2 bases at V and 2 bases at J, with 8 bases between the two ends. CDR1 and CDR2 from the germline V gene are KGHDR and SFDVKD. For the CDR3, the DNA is TGTGCCACCAGTGATTCGGGACAAAACTATGGCTACACCTTC. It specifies CATSDSGQNYGYTF.